The T cell receptor beta chain described here comes from a study of T cells in localized non-small cell lung cancer. V lost 7 bases and J 10 bases, leaving 25 bases between the germline ends. Germline V CDR1 and CDR2: LNHDA, SQIVND (reference sequence). The CDR3 totals 15 residues. TCRdb keeps only in-frame clones here, not all; method: immunoSEQ multiplex PCR. This table holds 75,000 to 90,000 clones, roughly 81% found once. Sequencing was performed on peripheral blood, taken before any cancer treatment. The rearrangement joins TRBV19 to TRBJ1-2; no definite D call. The clonotype originates from a man aged 40 to 70 with stage I lung adenocarcinoma. The CDR3 sequence: CASTSTGILTMAYTF. The CDR3 nucleotides are TGTGCCAGTACTTCTACGGGAATTCTAACTATGGCCTACACCTTC.